This T cell receptor beta chain originates from a study of graft-versus-host responses after intestinal transplantation. Looking at the study overall: Tacrolimus and steroids were given for 2 to 4 years to all recipients after anti-thymocyte globulin induction. Findings of the study overall: Investigators detected GvH clones in recipient marrow, with some emerging earlier in ileum or blood. The study associated peak circulating GvH clone levels with early post-transplant HvG declines.

Germline loops: CDR1 MNHEY, CDR2 SMNVEV (reference sequence). Trimming left V 3 bases short and J 3 bases short, with 9 bases between. The CDR3 length is 13 residues. Libraries were prepared by immunoSEQ multiplex PCR; TCRdb keeps only in-frame clonotypes and omits some of them. This sample carries just under 20,000 clones, approximately 72% of them seen once, and the ten largest clones take less than 10%. From the graft tissue, intraepithelial and lamina propria lymphocytes were released through processing. Comment on this clone: What it recognizes is unknown. Other nucleotide sequences from this sample produce the same CDR3.

This specimen consisted of ileum tissue, obtained approximately three weeks after intestinal transplant. This chain uses TRBV27 with TRBJ2-7, with unresolved D. The clonotype comes from a human patient who received an intestinal transplant, so some T cells may come from the graft donor. CDR3 sequence (DNA): TGTGCCAGCAGTTTTGGAAGAGGCTACGAGCAGTACTTC. This encodes CASSFGRGYEQYF.